Below are 5 T cell receptor beta chains sequenced from a single sample in a study of tumor-infiltrating lymphocytes in primary liver carcinoma (dated by TCRdb to about 2017). TRIzol reagent was used to extract blood RNA from unsorted whole blood, while the DNeasy Blood & Tissue kit provided the germline DNA. TCRdb shows the sequencer as Illumina HiSeq 2500. Starting from 450 to 500 ng total RNA, TCRbeta-specific cDNA was produced by reverse transcription with a constant-region primer and ProtoScript II reverse transcriptase. The TCRbeta libraries were prepared through three rounds of nested multiplex PCR following a slightly modified ARM-PCR procedure. Each of the first two PCR rounds ran for around 9 cycles and used multiplex TRBV1-TRBV30 forward primers together with a Cbeta reverse primer. TCRdb applied fastp at Q25 and MiXCR to the public reads, then kept only in-frame beta chains. CDR3 protein duplicates are merged, each entry listing the most common genes and DNA. The sample table shows 330,000 or so distinct CDR3 sequences, and approximately 65% are seen once. The ten largest make up approximately 5.9% of the sample.

Source material: peripheral blood. The receptors stem from a man aged 40-49 years with primary liver carcinoma and hepatitis B virus infection.

On this clonotype itself: At one end, the junction sequence differs from germline, possibly due to a read error. The V gene is TRBV4-1, the J gene TRBJ1-6; no clear D gene. The germline CDR1 and CDR2 sequences are MGHRA and YSYEKL. CDR3 length equals 15 residues. The CDR3 DNA reads TGCGCCAGCAGCCAGGAACAAGGTTATAATTCATCCCTCCATTTT. Amino acid sequence: CASSQEQGYNSSLHF.

Many counts were recorded for this clonotype. V and J are TRBV6-6 and TRBJ2-3; D is possibly TRBD2 (6 bases). The germline V gene has CDR1 MNHNY and CDR2 SVGAGI (reference sequence). V lost 5 bases, J lost 0 bases, and 18 bases lay in between. CDR3 length equals 17 residues. CDR3 nucleotide sequence: TGTGCCAGCAGTAGTCCCCCCGGGGGTCATAGCACAGATACGCAGTATTTT. Translating it yields CASSSPPGGHSTDTQYF.

This clonotype was recorded at least ten times. This rearrangement joins TRBV11-2 to TRBJ2-7; 7 bases match TRBD2. The ends lost 4 bases at V and 3 bases at J; junction bases unmatched: 9. The germline CDR1 and CDR2 sequences are SGHAT and FQNNGV. The CDR3 runs to 15 residues. The CDR3 region is CASSSSGGSGYEQYF. The CDR3 nucleotides are TGTGCCAGCAGCTCTTCTGGCGGGAGTGGCTACGAGCAGTACTTC.

A note on this clonotype: A much more abundant neighbour one base away suggests this may be a read error. This sequence joins TRBV4-2 and TRBJ2-1; the D gene could be TRBD1 or TRBD2 (5 bases each). Germline CDR1 reads LGHNA; CDR2 reads YNFKEQ. Trimming left V 3 bases short and J 4 bases short, with 16 bases between. There are 16 residues in the CDR3. The CDR3 DNA reads TGTGCCAGCAGCCAGTCCTTAGCGAGGGGATACAATGAGCAGTTCTTC. Its translation is CASSQSLARGYNEQFF.

Regarding this clonotype: A junction boundary mismatches the germline segment, possibly from a read error. V usage is TRBV19 and J usage is TRBJ2-1; D unresolved. Per germline, CDR1 LNHDA and CDR2 SQIVND (reference sequence). There are 14 residues in the CDR3. CDR3 sequence reads: CASNIDHSSNEQFF. In DNA form, the CDR3 reads TGTGCCAGTAATATAGACCACTCGAGTAATGAGCAGTTCTTC.